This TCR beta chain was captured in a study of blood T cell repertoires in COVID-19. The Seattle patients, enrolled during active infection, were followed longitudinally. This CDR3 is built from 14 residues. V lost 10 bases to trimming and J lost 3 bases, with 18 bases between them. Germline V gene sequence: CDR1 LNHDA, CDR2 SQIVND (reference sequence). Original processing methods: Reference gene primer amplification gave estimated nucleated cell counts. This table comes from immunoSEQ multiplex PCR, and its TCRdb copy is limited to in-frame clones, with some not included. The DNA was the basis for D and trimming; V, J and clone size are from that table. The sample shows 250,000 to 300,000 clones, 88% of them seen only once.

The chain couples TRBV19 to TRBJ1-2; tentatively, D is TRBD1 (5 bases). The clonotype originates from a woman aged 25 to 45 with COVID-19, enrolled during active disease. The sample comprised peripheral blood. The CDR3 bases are TGTGCCACCTCCTCAGGGTTCAACTACTATGGCTACACCTTC. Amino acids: CATSSGFNYYGYTF. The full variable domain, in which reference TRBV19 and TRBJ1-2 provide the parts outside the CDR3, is DGGITQSPKYLFRKEGQNVTLSCEQNLNHDAMYWYRQDPGQGLRLIYYSQIVNDFQKGDIAEGYSVSREKKESFPLTVTSAQKNPTAFYLCATSSGFNYYGYTFGSGTRLTVV.